This is a list of T cell receptor beta chains from one sample in a study of T cell clones after liver transplantation. Only in-frame clones appear in the TCRdb table, and some are missing; sequencing was by immunoSEQ multiplex PCR. The profile covers about 70,000 clones, with approximately 80% appearing a single time and about 0.79% taken by the ten largest. The specimen was CD4+ T cells from blood, collected 12 months after liver transplant. The source of these receptors is a human patient who received a liver transplant. Among the T cells, some may be from the graft donor. Each CDR3 is given with its conserved first and last residue. D genes are given only for firm matches. Clone sizes are given selectively: once, few, many, or a class where the clone is expanded.

d_gene	abundance	v_gene	j_gene	CDR3nt	CDR3aa
.	.	TRBV10-2	TRBJ2-1	TGCGCCAGCACCTCATCGGGACACCTCTACAATGAGCAGTTCTTC	CASTSSGHLYNEQFF
TRBD1	.	TRBV5-1	TRBJ1-4	TGCGCCAGCACTTGGACAGGGGATGAAAAACTGTTTTTT	CASTWTGDEKLFF
.	few	TRBV7-3	TRBJ2-2	TGTGCCAGCAGCTTAACGAGCGCTGGCAGCGGTCCGGGCACCGGGGAGCTGTTTTTT	CASSLTSAGSGPGTGELFF
.	.	TRBV19	TRBJ1-3	TGTGCCAGTAGTATCAAACAGTCTGGAAACACCATATATTTT	CASSIKQSGNTIYF
.	.	TRBV6-5	TRBJ2-2	TGTGCCAGCAGTTCTACCGGGGAGCTGTTTTTT	CASSSTGELFF
.	.	TRBV11-2	TRBJ1-3	TGTGCCAGCAGCTTAGGCGGAAACCCCGGAAACACCATATATTTT	CASSLGGNPGNTIYF
.	.	TRBV2	TRBJ2-7	TGTGCCAGCAGTGAAAGGCAGGGACCCTACGAGCAGTACTTC	CASSERQGPYEQYF
.	.	TRBV2	TRBJ1-1	TGTGCCAGCACCCTACAGGGATGGAGCACTGAAGCTTTCTTT	CASTLQGWSTEAFF
TRBD1	.	TRBV4-1	TRBJ1-1	TGCGCCAGCAGCCAAGGACACGGGACAGGGCGAACTGAAGCTTTCTTT	CASSQGHGTGRTEAFF
.	.	TRBV7-2	TRBJ2-7	TGTGCCAGCAGCTTAGGGGCAGCTACCTCCTACGAGCAGTACTTC	CASSLGAATSYEQYF
.	.	TRBV28	TRBJ2-1	TGTGCCAGCAGTTTAAGAAGCGGCTTCTTCTACAATGAGCAGTTCTTC	CASSLRSGFFYNEQFF
TRBD2	.	TRBV10-3	TRBJ2-5	TGTGCCATCAGTGGGGGACTAGCGGGGGACCAAGAGACCCAGTACTTC	CAISGGLAGDQETQYF
TRBD2	few	TRBV28	TRBJ2-2	TGTGCCAGCAGTTCGTGGGGACTAGCGGGAGGACCCGGGGAGCTGTTTTTT	CASSSWGLAGGPGELFF
TRBD1	.	TRBV2	TRBJ2-3	TGTGCCAGCAGGGGACAGGGGGCAACAGATACGCAGTATTTT	CASRGQGATDTQYF
TRBD1	few	TRBV9	TRBJ1-2	TGTGCCAGCAGCACGGGACAGGGGAACTATGGCTACACCTTC	CASSTGQGNYGYTF
TRBD1	.	TRBV28	TRBJ2-7	TGTGCCAGCAGTTTAGGAGGGACAGGGGGAACCTACGAGCAGTACTTC	CASSLGGTGGTYEQYF
.	.	TRBV29-1	TRBJ1-5	TGCAGCGCGGGGGACTTTAGTGGTCAGCCCCAGCATTTT	CSAGDFSGQPQHF
TRBD1	few	TRBV19	TRBJ1-2	TGTGCCAGTATTGGACAGGGAGATGGGGGCTACACCTTC	CASIGQGDGGYTF
.	.	TRBV14	TRBJ1-2	TGTGCCAGCAGCCCCGGGGGGCCAGCGGATGGCTACACCTTC	CASSPGGPADGYTF
TRBD2	.	TRBV13	TRBJ2-5	TGTGCCAGCAGCCCTAGACTAGCGGGAGGGCAAGAGACCCAGTACTTC	CASSPRLAGGQETQYF
.	.	TRBV2	TRBJ2-7	TGTGCCAGCAGTGATTGGCAGGGCGCCTACGAGCAGTACTTC	CASSDWQGAYEQYF
.	few	TRBV5-1	TRBJ1-2	TGCGCCAGCAGCTTGGACGGGGTGGGCTACACCTTC	CASSLDGVGYTF
.	.	TRBV2	TRBJ2-3	TGTGCCAGCAGACGGGACGACACAGATACGCAGTATTTT	CASRRDDTDTQYF
TRBD1	.	TRBV6-6	TRBJ1-2	TGTGCCAGCAGTTACAAAGACAGGGATAATGGCTACACCTTC	CASSYKDRDNGYTF
TRBD1	.	TRBV6-6	TRBJ1-2	TGTGCCAGCAGTATCACAGGGGACTATGGCTACACCTTC	CASSITGDYGYTF
.	.	TRBV6-5	TRBJ2-7	TGTGCCAGCAGCCGACGGGGGCCCTACGAGCAGTACTTC	CASSRRGPYEQYF
TRBD1	.	TRBV6-1	TRBJ2-6	TGTGCCAGCGAGTCAGGGGGCTCTGGGGCCAACGTCCTGACTTTC	CASESGGSGANVLTF
.	.	TRBV6-1	TRBJ2-3	TGTGCCAGCAGTGACTTGGGGGCAGGTACGCAGTATTTT	CASSDLGAGTQYF
.	.	TRBV5-1	TRBJ1-5	TGCGCCAGCAGCTTGGACAGTATTAATCAGCCCCAGCATTTT	CASSLDSINQPQHF
TRBD2	.	TRBV18	TRBJ2-7	TGTGCCAGCTCACCAAGGCTAGCGGATACCCTCGGAGAGCAGTACTTC	CASSPRLADTLGEQYF
.	.	TRBV6-6	TRBJ1-3	TGTGCCAGCAGTCAAGGGGGGCTTGGAAACACCATATATTTT	CASSQGGLGNTIYF
.	.	TRBV15	TRBJ2-3	TGTGCCACACGGGCCCTGTGGCGCGGAGATACGCAGTATTTT	CATRALWRGDTQYF
.	.	TRBV7-9	TRBJ2-1	TGTGCCAGCAGCTTAGGGGCAGGGAGCGATGAGCAGTTCTTC	CASSLGAGSDEQFF
TRBD1	.	TRBV7-2	TRBJ2-1	TGTGCCAGCAGTCGAGACAGGGTCTCCTACAATGAGCAGTTCTTC	CASSRDRVSYNEQFF
.	.	TRBV5-1	TRBJ2-3	TGCGCCAGCAGCCCGGAGGGACAGCTGAGAACAGATACGCAGTATTTT	CASSPEGQLRTDTQYF
TRBD1	.	TRBV7-9	TRBJ1-2	TGTGCCAGCAGCCGCGACAGGGGTTATGGCGGCTACACCTTC	CASSRDRGYGGYTF
TRBD2	.	TRBV9	TRBJ2-1	TGTGCCAGCAGCGTGGGCGCGGGACTAGCATCGGTTGAGCAGTTCTTC	CASSVGAGLASVEQFF
.	.	TRBV28	TRBJ1-2	TGTGCCAGCAGTTTATACCGGACTAACTATGGCTACACCTTC	CASSLYRTNYGYTF
TRBD1	.	TRBV2	TRBJ1-5	TGTGCCAGCAGTAAAGGGGGCAGGGGCAATCAGCCCCAGCATTTT	CASSKGGRGNQPQHF
TRBD2	few	TRBV6-5	TRBJ2-1	TGTGCCAGCAGCTCCGGGACTAGCACCTACAATGAGCAGTTCTTC	CASSSGTSTYNEQFF
.	few	TRBV7-2	TRBJ1-2	TGTGCCAGCAGCCCAAACCGACAGGCGAGTACCTTC	CASSPNRQASTF
.	.	TRBV6-1	TRBJ1-4	TGTGCCAGCAGCCCACATCCAACGAACGAAAAACTGTTTTTT	CASSPHPTNEKLFF
.	.	TRBV6-1	TRBJ2-1	TGTGCCAGCACTAAAGACGGCTCCTACAATGAGCAGTTCTTC	CASTKDGSYNEQFF
TRBD2	.	TRBV19	TRBJ2-1	TGTGCCAGTATGCCGGGGGGAGCGAGCGGGAGTGATGAGCAGTTCTTC	CASMPGGASGSDEQFF
.	once	TRBV25-1	TRBJ1-1	TGTGCCAGCAGGTTTCGGGCTGAAGCTTTCTTT	CASRFRAEAFF
.	.	TRBV19	TRBJ2-1	TGTGCCAGTAAGAGGGGTAGCGGAGGATCCTACAATGAGCAGTTCTTC	CASKRGSGGSYNEQFF
.	.	TRBV6-1	TRBJ2-6	TGTGCCAGCAGCCTTGTAACTACTGGGGCCAACGTCCTGACTTTC	CASSLVTTGANVLTF
.	.	TRBV4-1	TRBJ1-3	TGCGCCAGCAGCCAAGAGGGGACGGGGGGAAACACCATATATTTT	CASSQEGTGGNTIYF
.	once	TRBV6-6	TRBJ1-2	TGTGCCAGCAGTTACGTAGACTATGGCTACACCTTC	CASSYVDYGYTF
.	few	TRBV7-6	TRBJ1-1	TGTGCCAGCAGCTTAGCCTTAGGGCAGATGAACACTGAAGCTTTCTTT	CASSLALGQMNTEAFF
.	.	TRBV6-5	TRBJ1-1	TGTGCCAGCCGACGGACACCGAACACTGAAGCTTTCTTT	CASRRTPNTEAFF
TRBD1	.	TRBV5-1	TRBJ1-1	TGCGCCAGCAGAAGACAGGGGGCGATTACTGAAGCTTTCTTT	CASRRQGAITEAFF
.	once	TRBV27	TRBJ1-1	TGTGCCAGCAGAGAGGGAGGGACGGTGATCACTGAAGCTTTCTTT	CASREGGTVITEAFF
.	.	TRBV9	TRBJ2-7	TGTGCCAGCAGCGTCGACGGGAGCAAGGGCGACGAGCAGTACTTC	CASSVDGSKGDEQYF
TRBD1	.	TRBV5-1	TRBJ2-3	TGCGCCAGCAGCGGGACAGCTAGCACAGATACGCAGTATTTT	CASSGTASTDTQYF